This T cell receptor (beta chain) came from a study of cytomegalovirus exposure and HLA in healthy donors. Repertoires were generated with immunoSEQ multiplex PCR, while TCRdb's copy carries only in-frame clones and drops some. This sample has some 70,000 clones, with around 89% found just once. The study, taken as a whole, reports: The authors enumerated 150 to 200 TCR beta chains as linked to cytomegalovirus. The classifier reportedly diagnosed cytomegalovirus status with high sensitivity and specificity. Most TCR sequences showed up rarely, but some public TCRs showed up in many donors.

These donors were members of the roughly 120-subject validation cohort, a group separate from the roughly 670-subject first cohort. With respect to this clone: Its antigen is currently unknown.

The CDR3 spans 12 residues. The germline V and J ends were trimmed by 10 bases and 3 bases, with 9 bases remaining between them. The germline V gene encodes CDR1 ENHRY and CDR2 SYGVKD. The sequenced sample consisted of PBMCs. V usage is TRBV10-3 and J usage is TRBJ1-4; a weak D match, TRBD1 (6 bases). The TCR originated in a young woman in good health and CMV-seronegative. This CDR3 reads CATQGSNEKLFF. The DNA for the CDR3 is TGTGCCACTCAGGGGTCTAATGAAAAACTGTTTTTT.